The clone carrying this T cell receptor (beta chain) has at least ten counts. The antigen is undetermined. Other DNA sequences in this sample translate to the same CDR3. Original processing notes: Built for papillary thyroid cancer, a distant-metastasis classifier drew on CDR3 differences across clinicopathological groups. TCRdb re-called the PCR reads via MiXCR. TCRdb's processing, not the authors' own work, is the source of the V and J calls. The table has around 15,000 clones, under 40% seen once. Ahead of thyroid surgery, no patient had received treatment of any kind. The data are from a study of metastatic and nonmetastatic thyroid tumors. Study as a whole: Repertoire comparisons spanned blood and tumor or nodule tissue from malignant and benign thyroid patients. Study observations and caveats: In blood and tumor, TCR beta diversity was reportedly significantly higher in malignant thyroid tumors than in benign nodules.

Germline V gene lookup returns CDR1 DFQATT and CDR2 SNEGSKA (reference sequence). The J segment lost 5 bases and the V segment lost 3 bases, leaving 13 bases of the junction unmatched. The CDR3 length is 17 residues. The receptor was derived from a male donor with papillary thyroid cancer or a benign thyroid nodule (not recorded which). Some clones in this sample may be carry-over from other donors' samples. Sequenced: tumor tissue. The chain employs TRBV20-1 and TRBJ2-2; 9 bases are shared with TRBD1. In DNA, the CDR3 is TGCAGTGCTAGGATCGGGACAGGGCGGGCGGGGACCGGGGAGCTGTTTTTT. This sequence encodes CSARIGTGRAGTGELFF.